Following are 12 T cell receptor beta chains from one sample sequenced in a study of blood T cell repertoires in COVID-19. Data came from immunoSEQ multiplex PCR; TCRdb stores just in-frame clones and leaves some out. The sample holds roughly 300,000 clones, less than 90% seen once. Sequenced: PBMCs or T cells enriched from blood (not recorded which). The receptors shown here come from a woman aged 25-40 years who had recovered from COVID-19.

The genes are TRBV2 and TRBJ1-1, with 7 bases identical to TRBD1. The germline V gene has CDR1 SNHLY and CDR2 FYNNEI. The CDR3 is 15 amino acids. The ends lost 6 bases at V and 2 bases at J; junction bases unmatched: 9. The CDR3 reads CASSSQGGRNTEAFF. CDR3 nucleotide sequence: TGTGCCAGCAGCTCCCAGGGGGGCAGAAACACTGAAGCTTTCTTT.

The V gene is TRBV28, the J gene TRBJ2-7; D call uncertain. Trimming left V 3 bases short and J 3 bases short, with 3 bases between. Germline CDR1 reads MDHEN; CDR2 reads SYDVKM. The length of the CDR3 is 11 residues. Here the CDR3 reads CASSFNYEQYF. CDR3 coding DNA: TGTGCCAGCAGTTTCAACTACGAGCAGTACTTC.

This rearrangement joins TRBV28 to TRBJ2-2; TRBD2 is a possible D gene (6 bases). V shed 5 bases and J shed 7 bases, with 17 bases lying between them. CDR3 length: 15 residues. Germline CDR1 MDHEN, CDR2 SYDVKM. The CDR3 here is CASSTGGVGDGELFF. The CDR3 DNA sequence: TGTGCCAGCAGTACCGGAGGGGTTGGAGACGGGGAGCTGTTTTTT.

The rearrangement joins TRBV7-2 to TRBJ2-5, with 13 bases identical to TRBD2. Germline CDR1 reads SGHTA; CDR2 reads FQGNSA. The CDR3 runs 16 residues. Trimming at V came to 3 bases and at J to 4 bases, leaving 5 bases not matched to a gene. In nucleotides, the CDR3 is TGTGCCAGCAGCTTCACGACTAGCGGGGGGCTAGAGACCCAGTACTTC. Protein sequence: CASSFTTSGGLETQYF.

The CDR3 protein is CASSADSSNQPQHF. The CDR3 nucleotides read TGTGCCAGCAGCGCCGACAGTTCCAATCAGCCCCAGCATTTT. The chain links TRBV9 to TRBJ1-5; a possible D gene is TRBD1 (5 bases). Germline V gene lookup returns CDR1 SGDLS and CDR2 YYNGEE. The CDR3 runs to 14 residues. V lost 3 bases and J 3 bases, leaving 10 bases between the germline ends.

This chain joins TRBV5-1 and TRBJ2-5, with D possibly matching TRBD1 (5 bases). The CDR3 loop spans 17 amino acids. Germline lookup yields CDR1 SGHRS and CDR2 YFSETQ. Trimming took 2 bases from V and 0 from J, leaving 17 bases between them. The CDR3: CASSLAQGGSHQETQYF. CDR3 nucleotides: TGCGCCAGCAGCTTAGCCCAGGGTGGGTCCCACCAAGAGACCCAGTACTTC.

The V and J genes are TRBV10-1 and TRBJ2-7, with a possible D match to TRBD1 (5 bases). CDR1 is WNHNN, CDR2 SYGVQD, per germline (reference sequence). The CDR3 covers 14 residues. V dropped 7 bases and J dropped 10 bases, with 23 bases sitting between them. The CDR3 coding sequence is TGCGCCAGCACCGCCTTAGCATCGACAGCCGTTCAGTACTTC. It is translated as CASTALASTAVQYF.

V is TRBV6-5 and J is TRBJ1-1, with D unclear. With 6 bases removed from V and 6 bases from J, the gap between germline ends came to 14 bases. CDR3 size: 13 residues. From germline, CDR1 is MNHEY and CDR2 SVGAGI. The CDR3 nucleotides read TGTGCCAGCAGGAACCGGGGAGGCGCTGAAGCTTTCTTT. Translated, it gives CASRNRGGAEAFF.

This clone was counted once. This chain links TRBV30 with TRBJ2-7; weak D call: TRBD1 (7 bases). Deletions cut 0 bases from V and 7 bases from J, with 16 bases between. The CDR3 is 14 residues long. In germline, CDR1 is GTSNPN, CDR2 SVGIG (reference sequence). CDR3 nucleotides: TGTGCCTGGAGTGTCCCGGCAGGGGGGCAGGAGCAGTACTTC. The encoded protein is CAWSVPAGGQEQYF.

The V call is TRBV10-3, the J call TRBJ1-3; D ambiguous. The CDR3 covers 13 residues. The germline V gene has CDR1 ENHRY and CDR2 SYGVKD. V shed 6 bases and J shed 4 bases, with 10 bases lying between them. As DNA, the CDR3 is TGTGCCATCAGCGAATTCGAGGGAAACACCATATATTTT. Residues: CAISEFEGNTIYF.

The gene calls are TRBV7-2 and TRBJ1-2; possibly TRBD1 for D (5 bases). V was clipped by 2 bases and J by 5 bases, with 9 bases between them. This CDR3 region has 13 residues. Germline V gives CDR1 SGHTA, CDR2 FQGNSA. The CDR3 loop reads CASSLNGGYGYTF. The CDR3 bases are TGTGCCAGCAGCTTAAACGGGGGGTATGGCTACACCTTC.

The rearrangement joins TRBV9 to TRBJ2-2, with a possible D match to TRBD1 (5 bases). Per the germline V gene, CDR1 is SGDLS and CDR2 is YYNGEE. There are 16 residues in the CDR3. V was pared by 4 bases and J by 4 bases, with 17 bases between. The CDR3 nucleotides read TGTGCCAGCAGCATAAGGGGAAATCTGGGCACCGGGGAGCTGTTTTTT. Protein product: CASSIRGNLGTGELFF.